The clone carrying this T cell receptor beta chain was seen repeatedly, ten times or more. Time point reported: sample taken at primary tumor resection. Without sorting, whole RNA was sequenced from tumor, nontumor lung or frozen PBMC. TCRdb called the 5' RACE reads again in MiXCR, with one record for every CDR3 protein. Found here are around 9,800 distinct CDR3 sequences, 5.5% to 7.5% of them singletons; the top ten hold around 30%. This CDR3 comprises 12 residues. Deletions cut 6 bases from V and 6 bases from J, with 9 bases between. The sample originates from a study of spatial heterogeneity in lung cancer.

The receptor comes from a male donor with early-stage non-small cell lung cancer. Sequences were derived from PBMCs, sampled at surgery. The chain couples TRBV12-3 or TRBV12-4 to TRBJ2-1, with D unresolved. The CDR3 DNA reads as TGTGCCAGCAGCCGAGGTGCCAATGAGCAGTTCTTC. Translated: CASSRGANEQFF.